The 10 T cell receptor beta chains presented below share a single source sample, sequenced in a study of T-cell reconstitution after alpha-beta-depleted transplantation in children. This sample's TCRbeta library carried unique molecular identifier barcodes. MiXCR was run by TCRdb on the PCR reads, yielding one entry per CDR3 protein. The sample yields around 960,000 distinct CDR3 sequences, around 30% seen once. Sequencing used PBMCs, mostly from graft donor cells, obtained 360 days after TCRalphabeta/CD19-depleted stem cell transplant. All receptors come from a boy in the first two years of life who had a stem cell transplant for SCID, so the T cells may come from the graft donor.

The chain employs TRBV7-8 and TRBJ1-4; maybe TRBD1 (5 bases). The V and J ends lost 6 bases and 8 bases respectively, with 22 bases between them. The CDR3 has 16 residues. CDR1 SGHVS and CDR2 FQNEAQ come from the germline V gene. The CDR3 region has the DNA TGTGCCAGCAGTTCAGGGATGTACCCTGGGGGGGAAAAACTGTTTTTT. Protein product: CASSSGMYPGGEKLFF. Using reference TRBV7-8 and TRBJ1-4 for the parts outside the CDR3, the full variable domain is GAGVSQSPRYKVAKRGQDVALRCDPISGHVSLFWYQQALGQGPEFLTYFQNEAQLDKSGLPSDRFFAERPEGSVSTLKIQRTQQEDSAVYLCASSSGMYPGGEKLFFGSGTQLSVL.

This sequence joins TRBV30 and TRBJ1-5; D may be TRBD1 (5 bases). Trimming took 0 bases from V and 5 from J, leaving 8 bases between them. The CDR3 has 13 amino acids. The germline V gene has CDR1 GTSNPN and CDR2 SVGIG (reference sequence). In DNA, the CDR3 is TGTGCCTGGAGTGTCCAGGGAGATCAGCCCCAGCATTTT. Protein product: CAWSVQGDQPQHF.

This clonotype was counted a few times. The gene calls are TRBV5-1 and TRBJ2-3, with TRBD1 matching 7 bases. The J segment lost 3 bases and the V segment lost 0 bases, leaving 4 bases of the junction unmatched. In germline, CDR1 is SGHRS, CDR2 YFSETQ. The CDR3 has 15 residues. The CDR3 protein is CASSLVTGKTDTQYF. In nucleotides, the CDR3 is TGCGCCAGCAGCTTGGTGACAGGGAAGACAGATACGCAGTATTTT.

The chain couples TRBV5-1 to TRBJ2-1; 13 positions agree with TRBD2. The germline V gene has CDR1 SGHRS and CDR2 YFSETQ. V dropped 3 bases and J dropped 6; count of bases not matched to a gene: 12. The CDR3 spans 18 residues. CDR3 residues: CASSWLMGTSGEGNEQFF. The CDR3 nucleotides are TGCGCCAGCAGCTGGCTTATGGGGACTAGCGGGGAGGGCAATGAGCAGTTCTTC. Full variable domain (remainder filled in from reference TRBV5-1 and TRBJ2-1): KAGVTQTPRYLIKTRGQQVTLSCSPISGHRSVSWYQQTPGQGLQFLFEYFSETQRNKGNFPGRFSGRQFSNSRSEMNVSTLELGDSALYLCASSWLMGTSGEGNEQFFGPGTRLTVL.

In its sample, this clonotype was seen once. This sequence joins TRBV28 and TRBJ1-1; the D gene is possibly TRBD1 (5 bases). Germline V CDR1 and CDR2: MDHEN, SYDVKM. This CDR3 spans 15 amino acids. V was pared by 7 bases and J by 0 bases, with 15 bases between. The CDR3 region is CASTMGGIMNTEAFF. CDR3 in DNA: TGTGCCAGCACCATGGGGGGGATCATGAACACTGAAGCTTTCTTT.

This clonotype was recorded at least ten times. The rearrangement uses TRBV10-2 and TRBJ1-4; possibly TRBD1 for D (5 bases). The V end was cut by 7 bases, the J end by 7 bases, with 13 bases between. In germline, CDR1 is WSHSY, CDR2 SAAADI. This CDR3 region has 13 residues. In DNA, the CDR3 is TGCGCCAGCATTTCGCGGGGCGGTGAAAAACTGTTTTTT. Its translation is CASISRGGEKLFF.

V is TRBV29-1 and J is TRBJ2-3, with D unresolved. V dropped 3 bases and J dropped 2 bases, with 9 bases sitting between them. Germline-derived CDR1 and CDR2 are SQVTM and ANQGSEA. The CDR3 length is 13 residues. CDR3 nucleotide sequence: TGCAGCGTTGACGCAGGCCCCACAGATACGCAGTATTTT. Residues: CSVDAGPTDTQYF.

The CDR3 region is CASSYSPLAGGTDTQYF. The CDR3 region has the DNA TGTGCCAGCAGTTACTCACCTCTAGCGGGGGGTACAGATACGCAGTATTTT. The genes are TRBV6-5 and TRBJ2-3; 11 bases match TRBD2. Germline V gene lookup returns CDR1 MNHEY and CDR2 SVGAGI. J was trimmed by 3 bases and V by 0 bases; bases with no gene match: 5. CDR3 length: 17 amino acids.

V is TRBV2 and J is TRBJ2-5; the match to TRBD1 covers 7 bases. V shed 3 bases and J 1 base; nucleotides not matched to a gene: 2. The germline V gene encodes CDR1 SNHLY and CDR2 FYNNEI. The CDR3 totals 14 residues. CDR3: CASSDKGAQETQYF. In DNA form, the CDR3 reads TGTGCCAGCAGTGATAAGGGGGCCCAAGAGACCCAGTACTTC.

This clonotype was seen more than once but under ten times. The chain couples TRBV18 to TRBJ2-3; the D call may be TRBD1 or TRBD2 (5 bases each). Between the trimmed V and J ends, which lost 4 bases and 3 bases, there was a span of 17 bases. The CDR3 spans 16 residues. The germline gives CDR1 KGHSH, CDR2 LQKENI. The CDR3 sequence is CASSQGQGRGTDTQYF. DNA for the CDR3: TGTGCCAGCTCACAGGGGCAGGGCCGCGGGACAGATACGCAGTATTTT.